Shown below are 24 T cell receptor beta chains from a single sample sequenced in a study of identical twins. TCRdb re-called the 5' RACE reads with MiXCR, one entry per CDR3 protein. This repertoire shows approximately 1.8 million distinct CDR3 sequences, around a third found once; its top ten account for about 0.25%. The sample comprised cord blood. The receptor set was obtained from a newborn girl in good health.

This clonotype was seen a handful of times. The CDR3 DNA reads TGTGCCAGCATGTCGCCGCTTCGAGCTTTCTTT. Its protein product is CASMSPLRAFF. This chain connects TRBV28 to TRBJ1-1; no firm D call. The V and J ends lost 7 bases and 10 bases respectively, with 13 bases between them. The CDR3 is 11 amino acids. CDR1 is MDHEN, CDR2 SYDVKM, per germline.

The chain is built from TRBV24-1 and TRBJ1-5, with unresolved D. V was cut by 4 bases and J by 7 bases, with 7 bases left in between. Germline V CDR1 and CDR2: KGHDR, SFDVKD. The CDR3 is made up of 12 amino acids. In DNA form, the CDR3 reads TGTGCCACCAGTGACCTGGAGCAGCCCCAGCATTTT. Amino acids: CATSDLEQPQHF.

This clonotype was detected a few times. This sequence joins TRBV24-1 and TRBJ2-4; 7 nucleotides align to TRBD2. Unmatched junction bases numbered 0, after V lost 5 bases and J lost 0 bases. Germline assignment: CDR1 KGHDR and CDR2 SFDVKD. The CDR3 has 14 amino acids. CDR3 loop: CATSAGGAKNIQYF. The CDR3 DNA reads TGTGCCACCAGTGCGGGGGGAGCCAAAAACATTCAGTACTTC.

The chain employs TRBV12-3 or TRBV12-4 and TRBJ2-3; D might be TRBD2 (6 bases). Trimming cost V 3 bases and J 4 bases, with 11 bases left between them. The CDR3 loop spans 14 amino acids. The CDR3 DNA reads TGTGCCAGCAGTTTCGGCGGGAACGCAGATACGCAGTATTTT. Translation: CASSFGGNADTQYF.

This clonotype was detected only a few times. V gene TRBV21-1 combines with J gene TRBJ2-1; no check of the table's D call, TRBD1, against the DNA was made. TRBV21-1 is marked as a pseudogene. The length of the CDR3 is 16 residues. The CDR3 region has the DNA TGTGCCAGCAGCAAGGACAGGGTCCTCTCCTACAATGAGCAGTTCTTC. Protein: CASSKDRVLSYNEQFF.

The genes are TRBV29-1 and TRBJ2-1, with 10 bases that match TRBD2. The V segment lost 4 bases and the J segment 9 bases; nucleotides outside the gene matches: 12. CDR3 length: 15 amino acids. Germline V gives CDR1 SQVTM, CDR2 ANQGSEA. DNA of the CDR3: TGCAGCGTTGGCCCGCGGCTAGCGGGAGTAGGTGAGCAGTTCTTC. Its translation is CSVGPRLAGVGEQFF.

This clonotype was found a few times. The chain has TRBV6-2 or TRBV6-3 and TRBJ2-7, with TRBD2 as a possible D gene (5 bases). The germline V gene has CDR1 MNHEY and CDR2 SVGEGT. The V gene lost 10 bases and the J gene lost 7 bases, with 11 bases spanning the gap. CDR3 size: 10 residues. The CDR3 loop is CATGRGEQYF. CDR3 nucleotide sequence: TGTGCCACCGGCCGGGGTGAGCAGTACTTC.

Of note for this clonotype: The germline gene is not matched at one end of the junction; a read error may be the cause. V gene TRBV4-1 combines with J gene TRBJ1-2; no definite D call. CDR3 length: 14 residues. Per germline, CDR1 MGHRA and CDR2 YSYEKL. The CDR3 DNA reads as TGCGCCAGCGGCCAAGCGGCTTCTAACTATGGCTACACCTTC. It codes for CASGQAASNYGYTF.

This chain links TRBV28 with TRBJ2-5, with 7 bases that match TRBD2. Trimming took 6 bases from V and 11 from J; bases not matched to a gene: 21. The CDR3 loop spans 16 amino acids. Germline CDR1 and CDR2: MDHEN and SYDVKM. Written as DNA, the CDR3 is TGTGCCAGCAGGGTAACAAGTATGGGGGGGTCTCCTGAGCAGTACTTC. This gives the protein CASRVTSMGGSPEQYF.

This rearrangement joins TRBV5-5 to TRBJ2-3; 10 bases align to TRBD2. The V gene end was trimmed by 1 base and the J gene end by 5 bases; junction bases not matched to a gene: 4. Germline CDR1 reads SGHKS; CDR2 reads YYEKEE (reference sequence). The CDR3 is 15 residues long. This CDR3 is CASSLQRGGRDTQYF. DNA of the CDR3: TGTGCCAGCAGCTTGCAGCGGGGGGGCAGAGATACGCAGTATTTT.

In its sample, this clonotype was seen a few times. J is TRBJ1-6 and V is TRBV20-1; D is undetermined. The CDR3 runs to 14 residues. CDR1 and CDR2 from the germline V gene are DFQATT and SNEGSKA (reference sequence). Trimming stripped 5 bases from V and 7 bases from J, with 15 bases between. CDR3 coding DNA: TGCAGTGCTGGGCTTGGTGCCTGGAATTCACCCCTCCACTTT. Amino acid sequence: CSAGLGAWNSPLHF.

The chain recombines TRBV10-3 with TRBJ2-1; 8 bases align to TRBD2. The CDR3 extends over 15 amino acids. CDR1 and CDR2 (germline): ENHRY, SYGVKD. Trimming took 3 bases from V and 1 from J; bases not matched to a gene: 2. CDR3 coding DNA: TGTGCCATCAGTGACGGGGGGGCGTCCTACAATGAGCAGTTCTTC. Its translation: CAISDGGASYNEQFF.

The rearrangement links TRBV4-2 to TRBJ2-1, with 7 positions matching TRBD1. Near its end, the DNA agrees better with TRBJ2-7, so the J call may be wrong. Germline V CDR1 and CDR2: LGHNA, YNFKEQ. This CDR3 spans 15 amino acids. This CDR3 is CASSHSGTADNEQYF. CDR3 nucleotide sequence: TGTGCCAGCAGCCATTCCGGGACAGCAGACAATGAGCAGTACTTC.

The V gene is TRBV20-1, the J gene TRBJ2-2, with 8 bases identical to TRBD2. CDR1 is DFQATT, CDR2 SNEGSKA, per germline (reference sequence). The CDR3 sequence is 13 residues long. The V gene end was trimmed by 5 bases and the J gene end by 7 bases; junction bases not matched to a gene: 6. For the CDR3, the DNA is TGCAGTGCTCGGACTAGCTTCGGCGGGGAGCTGTTTTTT. It translates to CSARTSFGGELFF.

A few counts support this clonotype. The rearrangement joins TRBV27 to TRBJ2-6; D could derive from TRBD1 or TRBD2 (5 bases each). This CDR3 spans 15 amino acids. Germline assignment: CDR1 MNHEY and CDR2 SMNVEV (reference sequence). The ends were cut back, 7 bases at V and 0 bases at J, with 10 bases in the middle. The CDR3 sequence: CASMGVGSGANVLTF. The CDR3 nucleotides read TGTGCCAGCATGGGGGTAGGCTCTGGGGCCAACGTCCTGACTTTC.

The chain has TRBV15 and TRBJ1-1; 7 nucleotides agree with TRBD1. The CDR3 has 14 amino acids. CDR1 and CDR2 from the germline V gene are LNHNV and YYDKDF (reference sequence). With 4 bases clipped from V and 3 bases from J, the junction kept 5 bases outside the gene matches. The CDR3 coding sequence is TGTGCCACCAGCAAGGGCAGGGGGTACACTGAAGCTTTCTTT. This sequence encodes CATSKGRGYTEAFF.

This chain connects TRBV27 to TRBJ1-2, with TRBD1 as a possible D gene (6 bases). The CDR3 has 14 residues. Trimming took 5 bases from V and 4 from J, leaving 14 bases between them. The germline V gene has CDR1 MNHEY and CDR2 SMNVEV (reference sequence). CDR3 protein: CASSRGGASYGYTF. CDR3 DNA: TGTGCCAGCAGTCGTGGGGGGGCTAGCTATGGCTACACCTTC.

The table lists this clonotype with a few counts. The V call is TRBV6-1, the J call TRBJ2-3; TRBD2 aligns across 10 bases. Germline lookup yields CDR1 MNHNS and CDR2 SASEGT. V shed 4 bases and J 5 bases; nucleotides not matched to a gene: 12. The CDR3 totals 17 residues. The CDR3 here is CASSGPLLAGEGDTQYF. The CDR3 nucleotides read TGTGCCAGCAGTGGCCCCTTGCTAGCGGGGGAGGGAGATACGCAGTATTTT.

V usage is TRBV12-5 and J usage is TRBJ1-1; a weak D match, TRBD1 (5 bases). Germline CDR1 reads LGHNT; CDR2 reads FRNRAP. V was trimmed by 3 bases and J by 1 base, leaving 21 bases between them. The CDR3 has 18 amino acids. The CDR3 sequence: CASGFLTLRGAGNTEAFF. The CDR3 nucleotides read TGTGCTAGTGGTTTCTTGACGTTGAGGGGTGCGGGGAACACTGAAGCTTTCTTT.

In this sample, this clonotype turned up a few times. The V gene is TRBV20-1, the J gene TRBJ1-5; 9 nucleotides agree with TRBD1. In germline, CDR1 is DFQATT, CDR2 SNEGSKA (reference sequence). The trim removed 6 bases at V and 6 bases at J, leaving 15 bases unmatched. This CDR3 is built from 16 residues. CDR3 sequence reads: CSAITPTGGRIQPQHF. CDR3 coding DNA: TGCAGTGCAATTACCCCGACAGGGGGACGGATTCAGCCCCAGCATTTT.

The genes are TRBV5-5 and TRBJ2-1; D might be TRBD1 or TRBD2, each matching 5 bases. The CDR3 is 16 amino acids. The germline CDR1 and CDR2 sequences are SGHKS and YYEKEE (reference sequence). Trimming stripped 1 base from V and 7 bases from J, with 18 bases between. CDR3 DNA: TGTGCCAGCAGCTTGCCAGGGAGCAGGGTTACAAATGAGCAGTTCTTC. This sequence encodes CASSLPGSRVTNEQFF.

This clonotype was counted only a few times. The rearrangement joins TRBV14 to TRBJ2-5; 7 bases line up with TRBD1. The length of the CDR3 is 14 residues. Germline CDR1 reads SGHDN; CDR2 reads FVKESK. V lost 2 bases to trimming and J lost 10 bases; unmatched junction nucleotides: 10. The CDR3 DNA sequence: TGTGCCAGCAGCCAATGGGACAGCCAAATCATCCAGTACTTC. As protein: CASSQWDSQIIQYF.

This clonotype was observed many times. This chain uses TRBV29-1 with TRBJ2-5, with D uncertain. This CDR3 region has 14 residues. CDR1 is SQVTM and CDR2 is ANQGSEA in the germline V gene. Trimming took 2 bases from V and 1 from J, leaving 11 bases between them. CDR3 protein: CSVESRQFQETQYF. In nucleotides, the CDR3 is TGCAGCGTTGAATCGCGGCAGTTCCAAGAGACCCAGTACTTC.

The chain combines TRBV20-1 with TRBJ2-1; 14 bases map to TRBD2. CDR3 length equals 17 residues. Germline V gives CDR1 DFQATT, CDR2 SNEGSKA (reference sequence). V lost 1 base to trimming and J lost 0 bases; unmatched junction nucleotides: 2. The CDR3 sequence: CSARVGLAGGSYNEQFF. CDR3 nucleotide sequence: TGCAGTGCTAGAGTCGGACTAGCGGGAGGCTCCTACAATGAGCAGTTCTTC.